Listed below are T cell receptor beta chains from one sample, sequenced in a study of T cell repertoires in cytomegalovirus infection. TCRdb re-called the reads through MiXCR, storing one row per CDR3 protein. The profile shows about 140,000 distinct CDR3 sequences, approximately 30% of them singletons. For these receptors, no antigen is known. Sample: CD8+ T cells from cultured PBMCs, taken from culture after CMV antigen stimulation. The receptors shown here come from a human donor in good health (CMV status not recorded). Some clones in this sample may be carry-over from other donors' samples. Both conserved end residues are part of each CDR3. Fields, in order: clone size, J gene, V gene, D gene, CDR3 DNA, CDR3 protein. A D gene is named only where the DNA matches it firmly. Rows give clone size only sometimes, using once, few, many, or a class for an expanded clone.

few TRBJ1-1 TRBV19 - TGTGCCAGTAGTAGAGGCCGACTGCCATTGAACACTGAAGCTTTCTTT CASSRGRLPLNTEAFF
- TRBJ1-5 TRBV7-6 TRBD1 TGTGCCAGCAGCTCAGGACAGGGGGCGGATCAGCCCCAGCATTTT CASSSGQGADQPQHF
- TRBJ1-2 TRBV6-1 - TGTGCCAGCAGTGAATCCCTTTCCTATGGCTACACCTTC CASSESLSYGYTF
- TRBJ2-2 TRBV27 TRBD2 TGTGCCAGCAGTTTTCTAGCGGGGTATGACGGGGAGCTGTTTTTT CASSFLAGYDGELFF
few TRBJ2-3 TRBV7-6 TRBD2 TGTGCCAGCAGCGTCGGGCGGACTAGCGGGGAGTTTACAGATACGCAGTATTTT CASSVGRTSGEFTDTQYF
- TRBJ2-5 TRBV2 - TGTGCCAGCAGCCCTACCCTTGGCTGGCAAGAGACCCAGTACTTC CASSPTLGWQETQYF
- TRBJ2-3 TRBV6-6 - TGTGCCAGCGAGTACAGGGGCACAGATACGCAGTATTTT CASEYRGTDTQYF
- TRBJ1-2 TRBV4-2 TRBD1 TGTGCCAGCAGCCATAGCCTAAAGGACAGGCTATGGGATGGCTACACCTTC CASSHSLKDRLWDGYTF
many TRBJ2-7 TRBV7-9 - TGTGCCAGCAGCCCAAGGGACCGAGCCTACGAGCAGTACTTC CASSPRDRAYEQYF
- TRBJ1-1 TRBV19 - TGTGCCAGTAGTATAGTCGAGGGAGGCGCTGAAGCTTTCTTT CASSIVEGGAEAFF
- TRBJ2-7 TRBV7-6 TRBD2 TGTGCCAGCAGCCCTCGGCGGGGGGCCTCCTACGAGCAGTACTTC CASSPRRGASYEQYF
- TRBJ2-5 TRBV28 - TGTGCCAGCACCCGAGAGGTCAGCCGAGAGACCCAGTACTTC CASTREVSRETQYF
- TRBJ2-3 TRBV3-1 - TGTGCCAGCAGCCAAGATTACGACCCTTTCGATACGCAGTATTTT CASSQDYDPFDTQYF
- TRBJ2-2 TRBV6-5 - TGTGCCAGCAGTTACTTTTACACCACATACGCGAACACCGGGGAGCTGTTTTTT CASSYFYTTYANTGELFF